This T cell receptor (beta chain) originates from a study of blood T cells in healthy people across ages (dated by TCRdb to between 2014 and 2017). Broadly, across the study: In model experiments, roughly one uniquely barcoded TCR beta cDNA molecule per two T cells was captured by template switching. For two donors (one aged 18 to 30 and one aged 80 or older), the study analyzed two additional independent replicas of 1 million unique cDNA reads from the same blood draw. To track age-related changes in TCR beta repertoire diversity, the study relied on deep sequencing normalized with unique cDNA molecular identifiers. Donors were grouped into four age groups: young (average approximately 15 years), middle-aged (39), aged (62) and long-lived (over 80). To avoid experimental bias, donors of different ages were randomly spread across the sequencing lanes.

Systemically healthy Caucasian individuals from Russia, about 38 in total and aged about 6 to 90 years, were included as donors. Each donor gave ten milliliters of peripheral blood, drawn into EDTA-treated Vacutainer tubes. Ficoll-Paque density-gradient centrifugation was used to isolate PBMCs, with at least 6 million obtained per sample. Total RNA, at least 5 micrograms per sample, was extracted from PBMCs with Trizol reagent. Naive CD45RAhigh/CD27high T cell percentages were measured by flow cytometry on a PBMC aliquot from every donor. Library construction relied on 5' RACE. A second roughly 6 to 12 cycle PCR used a sample-barcoded 5' primer and a J-beta primer mix. Each TCR beta cDNA molecule received a unique molecular identifier from a template-switch 5' adaptor carrying 12 random nucleotides. Each sample yielded at least 2.5 million CDR3-containing paired-end reads. The Mint cDNA synthesis kit, primed by a TRBC-specific oligonucleotide, was used to synthesize first-strand cDNA from all RNA. All cDNA was treated with uracil-DNA glycosylase and then went through a first 18-cycle PCR with the universal primers M1SS and BC2_uni_R. The authors' pipeline ran thus. For normalization, 1 million high-quality reads, each with a distinct molecular identifier, were randomly selected from each sample. Instead of being binned into consensus sequences, reads that shared molecular identifiers were thrown out. MiTCR, set to a Q25 quality threshold and the strictest error-elimination algorithm, was used for CDR3 identification, clonotype clustering and error correction. A nonparametric unseen species model using Euler transformation provided a lower-bound estimate of total TCR beta diversity. The public reads were reanalyzed by TCRdb: fastp trimming at Q25, MiXCR alignment, in-frame beta chains only. Each entry is one CDR3 protein sequence, shown with its most common DNA and genes. Clone size and V and J calls follow TCRdb, not the original study. A total of some 1,800,000 distinct CDR3 sequences appear in this sample, about two fifths of them only once. Roughly 24% of the sample belongs to the ten largest clones.

As regards this clonotype: This clone's antigen is unknown. Compared with germline, one end of the junction differs, possibly owing to a read error.

Overall study outcomes, separate from this receptor: Observed TCR beta diversity per million T cells fell roughly linearly with age, and a significant reduction was already apparent by age roughly 40. The percentage of naive T cells measured by flow cytometry correlated strongly with observed TCR beta diversity. Estimates of total diversity based on one million sequenced T cells were regarded as lower bounds and as underestimates. Because the CMV infection status of the donors was unknown, age-related changes in expanded clonotypes may potentially have been confounded. Compared with the aged group, more naive CD4+ T cells, fewer expanded clones and increased TCR diversity were shown by the long-lived group, suggesting age selection. Because profiling used bulk unsorted PBMCs, naive and antigen-experienced compartments could not be compared conclusively.

The CDR3 holds 15 amino acids from the cysteine to the phenylalanine. CDR3 DNA is the only sequence kept; it has 45 bases, read in frame from the first base. Per the germline V gene, SGHAT is the CDR1 and FQNNGV is the CDR2. The chain is assembled from TRBV11-2 and TRBJ1-2; the D gene identity is not certain. The material sequenced was blood. This sequence originates from a human donor in good health. The CDR3 sequence is CASSLPLGSYYGYTF. The DNA sequence reads TGCGCCAGCAGCCTCCCCCTCGGGTCTTACTATGGCTACACCTTC. Outside the CDR3, residues come from the reference TRBV11-2 and TRBJ1-2 proteins, so the full variable domain is: EAGVAQSPRYKIIEKRQSVAFWCNPISGHATLYWYQQILGQGPKLLIQFQNNGVVDDSQLPKDRFSAERLKGVDSTLKIQPAKLEDSAVYLCASSLPLGSYYGYTFGSGTRLTVV.